This TCR beta chain is drawn from a study of human T cells and chemical hapten exposure. This clonotype was detected only a few times. TCRdb used MiXCR to reprocess the RACE reads, holding one entry per CDR3 protein. The table lists approximately 400,000 distinct CDR3 sequences, 4% to 5.5% of them singletons, with approximately 2.1% in the top ten. Time point denoted: patch test 1, 2 weeks after DPC sensitization. Treatment described: therapeutic diphenylcyclopropenone sensitization with weekly scalp DPC. The TCR sequence derives from a woman aged 45-60 years with alopecia areata. Some clones in this sample may be carry-over from other donors' samples. The sample was whole blood, taken in connection with sensitization to the hapten diphenylcyclopropenone (DPC).

CDR3 DNA sequence: TGTGCCAGCAGCCGGGAGCCTGATTACACCGGGGAGCTGTTTTTT. Amino acid sequence: CASSREPDYTGELFF. The chain joins TRBV3-1 to TRBJ2-2, with a possible D match to TRBD2 (5 bases). Trimming pared 4 bases from V and 3 bases from J, leaving 12 bases between. Germline V lookup: CDR1 LGHDT, CDR2 YNNKEL (reference sequence). The CDR3 extends over 15 amino acids.